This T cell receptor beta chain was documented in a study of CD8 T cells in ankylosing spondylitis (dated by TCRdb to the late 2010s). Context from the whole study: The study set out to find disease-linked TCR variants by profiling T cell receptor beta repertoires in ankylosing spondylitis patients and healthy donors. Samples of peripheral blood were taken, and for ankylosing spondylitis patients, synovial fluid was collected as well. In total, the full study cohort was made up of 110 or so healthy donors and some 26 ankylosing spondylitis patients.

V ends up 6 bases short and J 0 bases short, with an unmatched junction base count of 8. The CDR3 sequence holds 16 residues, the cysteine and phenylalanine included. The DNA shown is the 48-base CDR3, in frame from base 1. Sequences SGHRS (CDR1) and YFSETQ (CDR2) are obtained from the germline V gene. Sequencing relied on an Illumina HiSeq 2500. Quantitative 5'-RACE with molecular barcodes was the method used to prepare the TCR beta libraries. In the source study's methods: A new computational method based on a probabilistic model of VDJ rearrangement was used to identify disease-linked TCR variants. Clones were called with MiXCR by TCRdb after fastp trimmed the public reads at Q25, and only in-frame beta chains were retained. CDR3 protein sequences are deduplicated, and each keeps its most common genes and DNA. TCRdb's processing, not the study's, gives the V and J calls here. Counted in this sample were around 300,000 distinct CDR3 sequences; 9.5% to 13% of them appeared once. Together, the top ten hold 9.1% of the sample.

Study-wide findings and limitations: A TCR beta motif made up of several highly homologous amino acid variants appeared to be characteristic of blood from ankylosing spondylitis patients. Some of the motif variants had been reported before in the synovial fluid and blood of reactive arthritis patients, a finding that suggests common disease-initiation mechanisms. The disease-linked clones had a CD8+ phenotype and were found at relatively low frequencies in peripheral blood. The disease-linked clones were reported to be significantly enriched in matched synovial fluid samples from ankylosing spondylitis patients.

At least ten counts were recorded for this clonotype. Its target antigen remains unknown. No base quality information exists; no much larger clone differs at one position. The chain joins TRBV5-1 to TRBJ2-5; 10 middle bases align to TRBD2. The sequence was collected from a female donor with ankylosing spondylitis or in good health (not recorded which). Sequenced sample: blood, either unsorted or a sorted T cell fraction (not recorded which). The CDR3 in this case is CASTSGTSAYQETQYF. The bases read TGCGCCAGCACCTCCGGGACTAGCGCGTACCAAGAGACCCAGTACTTC.